These T cell receptor beta chains were read from a single sample in a study of T cell clusters in autoimmune cytopenias. TCRdb re-called the multiplex PCR reads; one entry per CDR3 protein, DNA not given. With fewer than 6,500 distinct CDR3 sequences in the sample, the ten largest clones hold 15%. The sample was also linked to a second study, of T cell repertoires in aging, cancer and after chemotherapy.

The sample consisted of peripheral blood. These receptors were obtained from a human donor in good health. Each CDR3 is given with its conserved first and last residue. Fields, in order: clone size, CDR3 length, J gene, V gene, CDR3 protein. Not all rows give a size; the values are once, few, many and, for expanded clones, a class.

>medium-sized|16|TRBJ2-2|TRBV5-4
CASSWGQGAGTGELFF
>medium-sized|14|TRBJ2-1|TRBV29-1
CSVAGTAAYNEQFF
>medium-sized|15|TRBJ2-1|TRBV13
CASSLVDRGGNEQFF
>medium-sized|16|TRBJ2-2|TRBV15
CATSRPGGPNTGELFF
>-|13|TRBJ2-4|TRBV5-5
CASSYDSGYIQYF
>-|15|TRBJ2-1|TRBV7-2
CASSLGLAQYNEQFF
>medium-sized|19|TRBJ2-5|TRBV7-6
CASSLAPGQGAFVEETQYF
>-|11|TRBJ1-1|TRBV30
CAYNRNTEAFF
>medium-sized|14|TRBJ1-5|TRBV5-6
CASSSGVSNQPQHF
>medium-sized|14|TRBJ1-1|TRBV29-1
CSVDHGDTLFEAFF
>-|19|TRBJ2-5|TRBV6-4
CASSVGLAGGFIIEETQYF
>medium-sized|13|TRBJ2-7|TRBV5-6
CASSFGSSYEQYF
>-|17|TRBJ2-2|TRBV5-1
CASTLEPRETREGELFF
>medium-sized|15|TRBJ2-7|TRBV7-6
CASSRQGIGTYEQYF
>-|20|TRBJ1-1|TRBV27
CASSLGPAAGQGIMNTEAFF
>medium-sized|13|TRBJ2-1|TRBV19
CASSEKMSNEQFF
>medium-sized|14|TRBJ2-2|TRBV30
CAWIVGAGTGELFF
>medium-sized|14|TRBJ2-7|TRBV6-2/TRBV6-3
CASSRDAGFYEQYF
>-|16|TRBJ2-1|TRBV11-2
CASSLGGGLTYNEQFF
>-|15|TRBJ1-4|TRBV5-4
CASSLMTGANEKLFF
>medium-sized|14|TRBJ2-3|TRBV27
CASSLAGEVNTQYF
>-|15|TRBJ1-5|TRBV19
CASREGGWGNQPQHF
>medium-sized|15|TRBJ1-2|TRBV6-5
CASSGVGGEDYGYTF
>-|15|TRBJ2-4|TRBV5-4
CASSWAPKGKNIQYF
>large|18|TRBJ2-3|TRBV29-1
CSVEGVPARGPSTDTQYF
>-|16|TRBJ2-3|TRBV6-6
CASRLAGTGGTDTQYF
>-|14|TRBJ2-3|TRBV10-3
CAISSSLGTDTQYF
>medium-sized|13|TRBJ2-5|TRBV15
CATSSDRGETQYF
>medium-sized|14|TRBJ2-1|TRBV6-5
CASSPSWVYNEQFF
>-|15|TRBJ1-1|TRBV11-1
CASSFAGTMNTEAFF
>-|14|TRBJ2-3|TRBV6-5
CASVGTASTDTQYF
>-|14|TRBJ1-2|TRBV6-1
CASTAGTTAYGYTF
>medium-sized|15|TRBJ2-7|TRBV13
CASSLAGAGGDEQYF
>-|15|TRBJ1-2|TRBV6-2/TRBV6-3
CASNYGGQTSYGYTF
>medium-sized|13|TRBJ1-4|TRBV19
CASRKQFNEKLFF
>-|15|TRBJ2-2|TRBV28
CASSSWDRATGELFF